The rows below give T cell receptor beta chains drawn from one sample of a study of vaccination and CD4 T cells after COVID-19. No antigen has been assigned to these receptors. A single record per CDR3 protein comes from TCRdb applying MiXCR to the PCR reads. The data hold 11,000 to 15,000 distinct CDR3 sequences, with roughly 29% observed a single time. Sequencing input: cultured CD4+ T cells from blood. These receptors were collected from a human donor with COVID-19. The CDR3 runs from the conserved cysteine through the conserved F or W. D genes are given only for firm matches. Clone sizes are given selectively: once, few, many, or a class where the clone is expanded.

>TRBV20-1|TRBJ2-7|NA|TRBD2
CSAGGLAGAGEQYF
TGCAGTGCTGGGGGACTAGCGGGGGCGGGCGAGCAGTACTTC
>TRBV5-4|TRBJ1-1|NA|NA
CASSLDLGGNTEAFF
TGTGCCAGCAGCTTAGACTTAGGAGGAAACACTGAAGCTTTCTTT
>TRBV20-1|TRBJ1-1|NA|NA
CSAPPPGRTEAFF
TGCAGTGCCCCGCCCCCGGGTCGGACTGAAGCTTTCTTT
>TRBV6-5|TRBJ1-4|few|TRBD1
CASSYYGTGNEKLFF
TGTGCCAGCAGTTACTACGGGACAGGGAATGAAAAACTGTTTTTT
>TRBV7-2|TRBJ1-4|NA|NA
CASSLVVSKGEKLFF
TGTGCCAGCAGCTTAGTGGTGTCCAAAGGTGAAAAACTGTTTTTT
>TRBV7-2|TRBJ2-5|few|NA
CASSLGRGSQETQYF
TGTGCCAGCAGCTTAGGTCGGGGGAGCCAAGAGACCCAGTACTTC
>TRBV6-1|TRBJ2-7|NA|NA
CASSERFYEQYF
TGTGCCAGCAGTGAAAGGTTTTACGAGCAGTACTTC
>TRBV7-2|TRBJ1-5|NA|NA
CASSLGRGGNQPQHF
TGTGCCAGCAGCTTAGGCAGGGGTGGCAATCAGCCCCAGCATTTT
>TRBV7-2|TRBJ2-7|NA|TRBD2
CASSLQRGDSYEQYF
TGTGCCAGCAGCCTCCAGCGGGGGGACTCCTACGAGCAGTACTTC
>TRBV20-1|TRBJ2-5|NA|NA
CSARVVQAVEETQYF
TGCAGTGCTAGAGTGGTCCAAGCGGTTGAAGAGACCCAGTACTTC
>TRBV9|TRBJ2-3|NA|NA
CASSVASHISTDTQYF
TGTGCCAGCAGCGTAGCCTCCCACATTAGCACAGATACGCAGTATTTT
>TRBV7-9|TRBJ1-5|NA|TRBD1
CASSLAGGNQPQHF
TGTGCCAGCAGCTTGGCAGGGGGAAATCAGCCCCAGCATTTT
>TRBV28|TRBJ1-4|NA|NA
CASSLGGLYEKLFF
TGTGCCAGCAGTCTTGGGGGGCTGTATGAAAAACTGTTTTTT
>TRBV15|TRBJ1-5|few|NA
CATSRGGSQPQHF
TGTGCCACCAGCAGAGGAGGGTCTCAGCCCCAGCATTTT
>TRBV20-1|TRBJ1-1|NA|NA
CSASRLNQGTEAFF
TGCAGTGCTAGCCGACTGAACCAGGGCACTGAAGCTTTCTTT
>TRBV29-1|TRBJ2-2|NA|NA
CSVATQRLGGELFF
TGCAGCGTTGCGACCCAAAGGTTAGGCGGGGAGCTGTTTTTT
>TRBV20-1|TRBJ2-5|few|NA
CSAQWGGRETQYF
TGCAGTGCACAGTGGGGTGGGCGGGAGACCCAGTACTTC
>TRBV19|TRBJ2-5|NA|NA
CASNGVGGETQYF
TGTGCCAGTAACGGCGTTGGGGGGGAGACCCAGTACTTC
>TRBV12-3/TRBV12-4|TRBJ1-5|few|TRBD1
CASSSQGQGNQPQHF
TGTGCCAGCAGTTCACAAGGACAGGGAAATCAGCCCCAGCATTTT
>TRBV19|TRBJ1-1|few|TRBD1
CASTTGGANTEAFF
TGTGCCAGCACCACAGGGGGGGCGAACACTGAAGCTTTCTTT
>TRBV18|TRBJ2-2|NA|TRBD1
CASSPGTGVGELFF
TGTGCCAGCTCACCCGGGACAGGGGTCGGGGAGCTGTTTTTT
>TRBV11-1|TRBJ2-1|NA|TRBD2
CASSQASGGHGNEQFF
TGTGCCAGCAGCCAAGCTAGCGGGGGTCACGGGAATGAGCAGTTCTTC
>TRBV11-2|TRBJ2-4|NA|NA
CASSPANEAKNIQYF
TGTGCCAGCAGCCCTGCTAATGAGGCCAAAAACATTCAGTACTTC
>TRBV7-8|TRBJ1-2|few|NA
CASSLGGTPYGYTF
TGTGCCAGCAGCTTAGGTGGGACACCTTATGGCTACACCTTC
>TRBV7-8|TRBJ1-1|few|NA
CASSLGQQANTEAFF
TGTGCCAGCAGCTTAGGTCAGCAAGCGAACACTGAAGCTTTCTTT
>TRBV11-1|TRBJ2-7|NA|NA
CAIGAASYEQYF
TGTGCCATAGGGGCTGCTTCCTACGAGCAGTACTTC
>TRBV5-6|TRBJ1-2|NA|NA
CASSLIRRDNGYTF
TGTGCCAGCAGCTTAATCCGGAGAGACAATGGCTACACCTTC
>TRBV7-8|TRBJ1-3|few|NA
CASSLAGTRQSGNTIYF
TGTGCCAGCAGCCTAGCCGGGACGCGACAATCTGGAAACACCATATATTTT
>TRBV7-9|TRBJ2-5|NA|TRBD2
CASSLGGLAGGRETQYF
TGTGCCAGCAGCTTAGGCGGACTAGCGGGGGGGCGAGAGACCCAGTACTTC
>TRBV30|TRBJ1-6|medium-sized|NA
CARSSGFSPLHF
TGTGCCCGATCGTCGGGCTTTTCACCCCTCCACTTT
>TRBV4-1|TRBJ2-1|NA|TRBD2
CASSQEGLAGSNEQFF
TGCGCCAGCAGCCAAGAGGGACTAGCGGGGAGTAATGAGCAGTTCTTC
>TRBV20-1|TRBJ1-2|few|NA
CSARPGANYGYTF
TGCAGTGCTCGACCCGGAGCTAACTATGGCTACACCTTC
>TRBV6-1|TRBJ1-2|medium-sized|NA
CASTLTAANYGYTF
TGTGCCAGCACTCTGACAGCCGCTAACTATGGCTACACCTTC
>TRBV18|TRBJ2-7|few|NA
CASSPGGLAYEQYF
TGTGCCAGCTCACCAGGAGGACTTGCCTACGAGCAGTACTTC
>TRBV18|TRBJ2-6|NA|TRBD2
CASSPEGGNPGANVLTF
TGTGCCAGCTCACCTGAGGGAGGGAATCCTGGGGCCAACGTCCTGACTTTC
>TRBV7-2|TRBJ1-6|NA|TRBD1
CASRPSGTGGGSPLHF
TGTGCCAGCAGACCATCAGGGACAGGGGGCGGTTCACCCCTCCACTTT
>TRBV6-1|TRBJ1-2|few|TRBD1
CASSSQGQGNYGYTF
TGTGCCAGCAGCTCCCAGGGACAGGGGAACTATGGCTACACCTTC
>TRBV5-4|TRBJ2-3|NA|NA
CASSLRSRGTGDTQYF
TGTGCCAGCAGCTTGCGGTCGAGGGGGACCGGAGATACGCAGTATTTT
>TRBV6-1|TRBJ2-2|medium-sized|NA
CASSSVGTRNTGELFF
TGTGCCAGCAGCTCCGTAGGGACTCGGAACACCGGGGAGCTGTTTTTT
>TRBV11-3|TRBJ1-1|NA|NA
CASSVPGRMNTEAFF
TGTGCCAGCAGCGTACCGGGACGGATGAACACTGAAGCTTTCTTT
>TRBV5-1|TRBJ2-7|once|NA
CASSWKDRASGEQYF
TGCGCCAGCAGCTGGAAGGACAGGGCTAGCGGAGAGCAGTACTTC
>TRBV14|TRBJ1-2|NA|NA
CASSHNTGRRGYTF
TGTGCCAGCAGCCACAATACAGGGCGGCGTGGCTACACCTTC